This T cell receptor beta chain was sequenced during a study of cytomegalovirus exposure and HLA in healthy donors. Study-wide findings and caveats: The classifier reportedly diagnosed cytomegalovirus status with high specificity and sensitivity. Sequencing artifact likely explains a cluster of highly shared sequence variants.

Healthy bone marrow donors made up the donor group. Concerning this clone itself: The antigen remains undetermined.

The V and J ends lost 4 bases and 2 bases, in that order; junction bases with no gene match: 11. The CDR3 is 16 amino acids. Germline-derived CDR1 and CDR2 are SGHRS and YFSETQ. The PCR ran on 60 Vbeta and 13 Jbeta primers. Libraries were prepared by immunoSEQ multiplex PCR; TCRdb keeps only in-frame clonotypes and omits some of them. Among around 140,000 clones, 76% were seen once, and the ten largest hold approximately 1.8%. The chain couples TRBV5-1 to TRBJ2-5; 7 bases match TRBD2. Sequencing was carried out using PBMCs. The clonotype originates from a female donor in good health and CMV-seropositive. CDR3 loop: CASSPTGGGPQETQYF. CDR3 in DNA: TGCGCCAGCAGCCCCACTGGCGGGGGACCTCAAGAGACCCAGTACTTC.